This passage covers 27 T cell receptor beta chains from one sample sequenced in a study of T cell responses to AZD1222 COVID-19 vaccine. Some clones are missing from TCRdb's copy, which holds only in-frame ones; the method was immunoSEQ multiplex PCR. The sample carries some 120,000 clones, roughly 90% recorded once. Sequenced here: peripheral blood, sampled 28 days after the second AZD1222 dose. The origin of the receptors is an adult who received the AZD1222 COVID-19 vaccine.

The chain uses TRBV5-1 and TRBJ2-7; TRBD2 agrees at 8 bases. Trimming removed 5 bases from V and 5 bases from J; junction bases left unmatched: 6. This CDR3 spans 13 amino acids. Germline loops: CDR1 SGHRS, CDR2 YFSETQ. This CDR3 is CASSTTSDNEQYF. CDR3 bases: TGCGCCAGCAGTACGACTAGCGACAACGAGCAGTACTTC.

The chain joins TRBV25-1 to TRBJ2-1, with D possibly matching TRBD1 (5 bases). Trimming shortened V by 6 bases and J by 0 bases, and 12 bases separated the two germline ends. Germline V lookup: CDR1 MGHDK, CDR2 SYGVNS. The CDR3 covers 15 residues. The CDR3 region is CASRSQGSSYNEQFF. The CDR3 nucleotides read TGTGCCAGCAGATCCCAGGGTAGCTCCTACAATGAGCAGTTCTTC.

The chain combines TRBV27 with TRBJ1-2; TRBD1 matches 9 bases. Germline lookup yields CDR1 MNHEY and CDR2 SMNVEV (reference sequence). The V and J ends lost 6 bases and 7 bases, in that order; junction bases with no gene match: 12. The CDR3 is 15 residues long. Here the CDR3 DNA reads TGTGCCAGCAGCCCCACAAACAGGGGGCTTCCTGGCTACACCTTC. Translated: CASSPTNRGLPGYTF.

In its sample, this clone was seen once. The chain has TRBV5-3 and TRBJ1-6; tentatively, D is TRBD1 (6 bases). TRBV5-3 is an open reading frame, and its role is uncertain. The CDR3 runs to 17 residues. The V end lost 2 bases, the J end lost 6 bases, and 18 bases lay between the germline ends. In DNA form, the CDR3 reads TGTGCCAGAAGCTTTCTCCGTCAGGGGTTTCTTAATTCACCCCTCCACTTT. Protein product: CARSFLRQGFLNSPLHF.

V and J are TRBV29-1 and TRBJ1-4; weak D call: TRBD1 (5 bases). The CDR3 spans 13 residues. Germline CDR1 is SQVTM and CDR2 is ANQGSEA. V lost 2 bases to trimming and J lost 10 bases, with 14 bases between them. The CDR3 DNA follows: TGCAGCGTTGAACAGGGCCCGCTCGGAAAACTGTTTTTT. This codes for CSVEQGPLGKLFF.

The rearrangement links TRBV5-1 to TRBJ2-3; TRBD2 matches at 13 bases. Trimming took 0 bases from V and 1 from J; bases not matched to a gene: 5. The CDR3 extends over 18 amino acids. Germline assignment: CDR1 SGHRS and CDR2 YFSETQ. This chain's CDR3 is CASSLGGLAGTGTDTQYF. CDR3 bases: TGCGCCAGCAGCTTGGGGGGACTAGCGGGAACGGGCACAGATACGCAGTATTTT.

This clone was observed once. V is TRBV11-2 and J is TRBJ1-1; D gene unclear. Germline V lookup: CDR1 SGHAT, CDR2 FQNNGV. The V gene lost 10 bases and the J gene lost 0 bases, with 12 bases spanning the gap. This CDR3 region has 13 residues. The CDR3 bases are TGTGCCAACCGGGCGGGTTTGAACACTGAAGCTTTCTTT. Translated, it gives CANRAGLNTEAFF.

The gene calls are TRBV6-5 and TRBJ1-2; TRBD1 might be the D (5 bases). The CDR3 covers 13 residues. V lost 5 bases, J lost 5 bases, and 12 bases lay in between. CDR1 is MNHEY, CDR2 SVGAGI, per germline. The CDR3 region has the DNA TGTGCCAGCAGTAGCCGGGGGGGATATGGCTACACCTTC. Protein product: CASSSRGGYGYTF.

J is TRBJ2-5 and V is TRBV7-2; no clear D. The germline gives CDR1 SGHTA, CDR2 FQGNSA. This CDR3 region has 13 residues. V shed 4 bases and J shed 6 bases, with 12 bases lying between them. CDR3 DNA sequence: TGTGCCAGCAGCTCGGCCCCCGAACAGACCCAGTACTTC. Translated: CASSSAPEQTQYF.

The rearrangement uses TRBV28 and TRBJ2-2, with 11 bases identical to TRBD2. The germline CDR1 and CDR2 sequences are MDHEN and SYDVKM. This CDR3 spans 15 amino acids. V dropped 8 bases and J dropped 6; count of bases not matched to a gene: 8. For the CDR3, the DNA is TGTGCCAGCGAGGGGCTAGCGGGAGGCCCCGGGGAGCTGTTTTTT. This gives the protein CASEGLAGGPGELFF.

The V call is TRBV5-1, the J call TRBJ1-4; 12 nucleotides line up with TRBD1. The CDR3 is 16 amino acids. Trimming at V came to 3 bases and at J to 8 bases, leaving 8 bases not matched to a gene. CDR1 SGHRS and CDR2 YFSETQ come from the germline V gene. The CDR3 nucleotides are TGCGCCAGCAGCTCAGGGACAGGGGGCGCAGGAGAAAAACTGTTTTTT. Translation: CASSSGTGGAGEKLFF.

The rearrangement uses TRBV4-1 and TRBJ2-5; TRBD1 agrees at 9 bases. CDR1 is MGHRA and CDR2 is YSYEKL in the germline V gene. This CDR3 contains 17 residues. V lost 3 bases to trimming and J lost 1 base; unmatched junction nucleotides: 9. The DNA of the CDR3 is TGCGCCAGCAGCCATCACGACAGGGGGGTATTCCAAGAGACCCAGTACTTC. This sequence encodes CASSHHDRGVFQETQYF.

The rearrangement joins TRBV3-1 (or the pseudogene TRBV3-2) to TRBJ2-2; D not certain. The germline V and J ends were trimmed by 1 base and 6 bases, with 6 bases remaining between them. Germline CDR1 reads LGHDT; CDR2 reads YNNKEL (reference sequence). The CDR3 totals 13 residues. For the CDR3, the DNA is TGTGCCAGCAGCCAAGGGCGAGCCGGGGAGCTGTTTTTT. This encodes CASSQGRAGELFF.

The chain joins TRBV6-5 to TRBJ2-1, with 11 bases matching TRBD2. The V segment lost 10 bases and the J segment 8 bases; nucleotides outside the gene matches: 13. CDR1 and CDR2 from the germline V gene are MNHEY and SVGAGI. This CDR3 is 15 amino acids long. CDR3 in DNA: TGTGCCACCGATAGACTAGCGGGATGGGGGCATGAGCAGTTCTTC. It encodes CATDRLAGWGHEQFF.

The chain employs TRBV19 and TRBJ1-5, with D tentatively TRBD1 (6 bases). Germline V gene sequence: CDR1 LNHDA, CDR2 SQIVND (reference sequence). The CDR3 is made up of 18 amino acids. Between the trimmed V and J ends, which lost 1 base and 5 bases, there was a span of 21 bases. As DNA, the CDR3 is TGTGCCAGTAGTATAGCGTTGGGGGGCGGCTTTGGTGATCAGCCCCAGCATTTT. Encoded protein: CASSIALGGGFGDQPQHF.

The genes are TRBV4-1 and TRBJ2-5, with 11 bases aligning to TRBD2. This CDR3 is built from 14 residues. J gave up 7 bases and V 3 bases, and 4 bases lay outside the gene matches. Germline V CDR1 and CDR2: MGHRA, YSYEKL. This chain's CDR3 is CASSQGLAVGTQYF. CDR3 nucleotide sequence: TGCGCCAGCAGCCAGGGACTAGCGGTGGGGACCCAGTACTTC.

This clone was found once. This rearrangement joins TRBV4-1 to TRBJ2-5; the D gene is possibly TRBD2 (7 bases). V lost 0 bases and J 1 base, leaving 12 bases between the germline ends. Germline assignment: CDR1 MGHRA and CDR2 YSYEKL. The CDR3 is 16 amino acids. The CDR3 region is CASSQEAAGAQETQYF. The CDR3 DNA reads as TGCGCCAGCAGCCAAGAAGCGGCGGGGGCCCAAGAGACCCAGTACTTC.

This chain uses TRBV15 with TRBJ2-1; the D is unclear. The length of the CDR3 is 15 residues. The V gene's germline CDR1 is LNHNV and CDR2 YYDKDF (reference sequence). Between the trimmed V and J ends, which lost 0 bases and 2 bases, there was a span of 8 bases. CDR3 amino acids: CATSREGSPYNEQFF. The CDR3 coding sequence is TGTGCCACCAGCAGAGAAGGGTCTCCCTACAATGAGCAGTTCTTC.

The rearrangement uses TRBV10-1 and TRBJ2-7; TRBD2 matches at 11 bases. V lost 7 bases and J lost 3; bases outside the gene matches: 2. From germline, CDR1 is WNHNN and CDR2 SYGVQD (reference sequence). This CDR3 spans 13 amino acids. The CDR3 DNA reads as TGCGCCAGCAATACTAGCGGGAGCTACGAGCAGTACTTC. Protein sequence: CASNTSGSYEQYF.

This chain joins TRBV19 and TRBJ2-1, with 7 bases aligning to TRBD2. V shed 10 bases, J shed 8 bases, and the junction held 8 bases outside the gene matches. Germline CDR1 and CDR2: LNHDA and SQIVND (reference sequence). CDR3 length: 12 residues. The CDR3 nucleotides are TGTGCCACTAAGGCGGGGGTCTATGAGCAGTTCTTC. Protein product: CATKAGVYEQFF.

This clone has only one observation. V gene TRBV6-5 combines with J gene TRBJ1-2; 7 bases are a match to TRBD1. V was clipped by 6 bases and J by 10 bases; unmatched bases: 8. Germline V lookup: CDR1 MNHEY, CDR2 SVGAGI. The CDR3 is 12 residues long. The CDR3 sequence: CASRGDRVYYTF. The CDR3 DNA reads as TGTGCCAGCAGGGGGGACAGAGTATACTACACCTTC.

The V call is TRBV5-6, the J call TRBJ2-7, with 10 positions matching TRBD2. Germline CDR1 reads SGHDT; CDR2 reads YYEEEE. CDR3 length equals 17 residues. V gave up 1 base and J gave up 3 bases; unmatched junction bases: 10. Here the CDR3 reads CASSLRWWASGSYEQYF. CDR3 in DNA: TGTGCCAGCAGCTTGAGGTGGTGGGCTAGCGGGAGCTACGAGCAGTACTTC.

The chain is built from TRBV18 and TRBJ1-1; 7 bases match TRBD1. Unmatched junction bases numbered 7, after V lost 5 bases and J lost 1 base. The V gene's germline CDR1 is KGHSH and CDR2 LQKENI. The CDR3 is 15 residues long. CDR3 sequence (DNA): TGTGCCAGCTCATTAGGGACAGCACGGAACACTGAAGCTTTCTTT. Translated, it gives CASSLGTARNTEAFF.

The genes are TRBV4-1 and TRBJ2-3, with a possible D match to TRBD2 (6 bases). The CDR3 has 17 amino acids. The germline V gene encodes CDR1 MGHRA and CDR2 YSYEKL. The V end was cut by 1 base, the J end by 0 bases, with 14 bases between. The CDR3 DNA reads TGCGCCAGCAGCCAAGGTCGACTAGGCTCTAGCACAGATACGCAGTATTTT. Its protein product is CASSQGRLGSSTDTQYF.

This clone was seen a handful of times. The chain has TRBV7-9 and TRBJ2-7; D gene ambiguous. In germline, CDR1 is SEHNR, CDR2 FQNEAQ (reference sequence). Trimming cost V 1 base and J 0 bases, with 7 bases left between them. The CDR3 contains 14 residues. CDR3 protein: CASSLDLSSYEQYF. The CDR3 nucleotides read TGTGCCAGCAGCTTAGACCTTAGCTCCTACGAGCAGTACTTC.

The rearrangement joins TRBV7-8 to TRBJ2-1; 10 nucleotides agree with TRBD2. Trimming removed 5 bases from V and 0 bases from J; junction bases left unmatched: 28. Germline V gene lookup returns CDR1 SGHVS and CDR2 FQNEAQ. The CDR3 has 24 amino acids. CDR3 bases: TGTGCCAGCAGCCGTTATGAGGGTCTAGCGGGGGCCGGCGGGTTTCTTCGCTCCTACAATGAGCAGTTCTTC. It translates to CASSRYEGLAGAGGFLRSYNEQFF.

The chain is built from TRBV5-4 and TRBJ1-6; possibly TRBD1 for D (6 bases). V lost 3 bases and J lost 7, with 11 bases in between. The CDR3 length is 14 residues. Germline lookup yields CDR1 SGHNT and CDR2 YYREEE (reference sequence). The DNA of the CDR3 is TGTGCCAGCAGCTCAAGGACAGAAAATTCACCCCTCCACTTT. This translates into CASSSRTENSPLHF.